This record concerns one TCR beta chain sequence. Single viable CD3+CD4+CD8-CD45RO+ cells were sorted as the memory CD4+ T cells. Profiling relied on immunoSEQ multiplex PCR, and the TCRdb table lists in-frame clones only, not all of them. The sample shows tens of thousands of clones, 76% of them seen only once. CDR3 length: 17 amino acids. Germline V gene data show CDR1 as MGHRA and CDR2 as YSYEKL. V shed 4 bases and J shed 0 bases, with 16 bases lying between them. This entry is derived from a study of memory CD4+ T cells and cytomegalovirus serostatus. The chain employs TRBV4-1 and TRBJ1-3, with D unresolved. The clonotype originates from an adult in good health and CMV-seronegative. The sequenced sample consisted of memory CD4+ T cells from blood. Here the CDR3 reads CASSRGGLVSSGNTIYF. The CDR3, as DNA: TGCGCCAGCAGCCGAGGTGGGCTAGTCTCCTCTGGAAACACCATATATTTT.